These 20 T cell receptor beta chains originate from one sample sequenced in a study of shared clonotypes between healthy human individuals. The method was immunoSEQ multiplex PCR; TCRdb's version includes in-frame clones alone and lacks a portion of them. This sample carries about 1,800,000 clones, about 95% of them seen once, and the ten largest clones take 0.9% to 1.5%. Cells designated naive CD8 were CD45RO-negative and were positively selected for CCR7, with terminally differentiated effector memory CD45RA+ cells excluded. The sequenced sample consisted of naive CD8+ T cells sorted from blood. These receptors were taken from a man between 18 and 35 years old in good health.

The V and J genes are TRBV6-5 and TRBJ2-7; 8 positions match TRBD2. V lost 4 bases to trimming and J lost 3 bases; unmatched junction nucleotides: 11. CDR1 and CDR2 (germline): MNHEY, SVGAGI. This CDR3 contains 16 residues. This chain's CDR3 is CASSSQPSGSVYEQYF. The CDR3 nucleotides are TGTGCCAGCAGTTCGCAACCAAGCGGGAGCGTCTACGAGCAGTACTTC.

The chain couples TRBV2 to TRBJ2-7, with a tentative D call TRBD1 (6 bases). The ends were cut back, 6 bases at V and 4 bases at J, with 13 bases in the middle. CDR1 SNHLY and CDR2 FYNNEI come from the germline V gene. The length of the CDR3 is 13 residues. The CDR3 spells CASRGTRTYEQYF. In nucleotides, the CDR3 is TGTGCCAGCAGGGGGACACGGACGTACGAGCAGTACTTC.

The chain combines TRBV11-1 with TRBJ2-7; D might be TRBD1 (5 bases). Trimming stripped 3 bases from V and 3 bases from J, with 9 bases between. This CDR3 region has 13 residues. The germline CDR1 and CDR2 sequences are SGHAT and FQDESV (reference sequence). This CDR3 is CASSFTQGYEQYF. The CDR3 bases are TGTGCCAGCAGCTTCACCCAGGGCTACGAGCAGTACTTC.

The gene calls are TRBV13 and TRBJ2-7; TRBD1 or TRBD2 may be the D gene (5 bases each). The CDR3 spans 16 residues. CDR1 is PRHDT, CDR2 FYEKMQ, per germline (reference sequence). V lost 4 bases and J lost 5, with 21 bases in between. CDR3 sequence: CASSSNAGGPGHEQYF. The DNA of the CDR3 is TGTGCCAGCAGCTCCAATGCGGGCGGTCCGGGGCACGAGCAGTACTTC.

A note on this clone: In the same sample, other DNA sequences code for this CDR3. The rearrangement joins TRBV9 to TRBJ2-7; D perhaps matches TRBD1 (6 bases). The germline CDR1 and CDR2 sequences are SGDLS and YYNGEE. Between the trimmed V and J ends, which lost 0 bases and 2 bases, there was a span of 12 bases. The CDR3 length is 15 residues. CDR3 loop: CASSVGTGSTYEQYF. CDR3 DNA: TGTGCCAGCAGCGTAGGCACAGGGAGCACCTACGAGCAGTACTTC.

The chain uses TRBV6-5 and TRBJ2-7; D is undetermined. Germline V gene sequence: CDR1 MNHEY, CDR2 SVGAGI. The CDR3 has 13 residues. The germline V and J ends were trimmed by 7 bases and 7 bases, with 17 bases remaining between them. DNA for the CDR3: TGTGCCAGCACCACGACACCGATGGGGGAGCAGTACTTC. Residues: CASTTTPMGEQYF.

The CDR3, as DNA: TGTGCCAGCAGATACGGCTACTCCTACGAGCAGTACTTC. It yields the protein CASRYGYSYEQYF. The chain has TRBV2 and TRBJ2-7; no firm D call. Germline V gene sequence: CDR1 SNHLY, CDR2 FYNNEI. Trimming shortened V by 6 bases and J by 0 bases, and 9 bases separated the two germline ends. The CDR3 sequence is 13 residues long.

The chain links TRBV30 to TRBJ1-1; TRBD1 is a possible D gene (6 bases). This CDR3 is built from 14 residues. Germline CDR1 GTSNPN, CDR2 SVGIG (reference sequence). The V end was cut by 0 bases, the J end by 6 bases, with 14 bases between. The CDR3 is CAWSVLSGGAEAFF. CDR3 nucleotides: TGTGCCTGGAGTGTACTGTCTGGGGGCGCTGAAGCTTTCTTT.

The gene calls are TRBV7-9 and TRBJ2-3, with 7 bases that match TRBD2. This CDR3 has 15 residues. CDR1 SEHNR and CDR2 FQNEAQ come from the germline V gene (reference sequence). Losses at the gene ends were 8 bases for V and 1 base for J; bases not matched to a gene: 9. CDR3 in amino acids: CASQQWSGGTDTQYF. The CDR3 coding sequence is TGTGCCAGCCAACAATGGAGCGGGGGCACAGATACGCAGTATTTT.

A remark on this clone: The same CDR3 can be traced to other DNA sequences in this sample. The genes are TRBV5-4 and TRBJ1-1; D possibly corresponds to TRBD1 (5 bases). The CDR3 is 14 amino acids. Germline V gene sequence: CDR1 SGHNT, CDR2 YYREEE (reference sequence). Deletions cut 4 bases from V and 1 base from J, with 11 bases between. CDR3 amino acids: CASSPGAGNTEAFF. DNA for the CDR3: TGTGCCAGCAGCCCTGGGGCGGGGAACACTGAAGCTTTCTTT.

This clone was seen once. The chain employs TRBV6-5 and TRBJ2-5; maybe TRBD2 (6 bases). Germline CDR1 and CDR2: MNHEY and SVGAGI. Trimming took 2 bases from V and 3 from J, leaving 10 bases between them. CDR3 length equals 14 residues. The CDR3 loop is CASSYEASEETQYF. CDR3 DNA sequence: TGTGCCAGCAGTTACGAGGCTAGCGAAGAGACCCAGTACTTC.

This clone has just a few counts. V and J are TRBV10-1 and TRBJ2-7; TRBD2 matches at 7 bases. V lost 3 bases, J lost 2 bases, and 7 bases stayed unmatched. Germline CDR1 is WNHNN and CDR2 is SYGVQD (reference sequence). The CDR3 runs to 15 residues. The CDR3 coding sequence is TGCGCCAGCAGTGATTCTAGCGGCTACCCCTACGAGCAGTACTTC. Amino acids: CASSDSSGYPYEQYF.

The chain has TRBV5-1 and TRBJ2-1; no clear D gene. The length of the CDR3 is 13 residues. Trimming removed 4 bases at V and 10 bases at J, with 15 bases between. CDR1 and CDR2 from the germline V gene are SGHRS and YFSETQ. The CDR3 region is CASSMWANQEQFF. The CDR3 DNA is TGCGCCAGCAGCATGTGGGCCAACCAGGAGCAGTTCTTC. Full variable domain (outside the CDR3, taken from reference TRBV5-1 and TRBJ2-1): KAGVTQTPRYLIKTRGQQVTLSCSPISGHRSVSWYQQTPGQGLQFLFEYFSETQRNKGNFPGRFSGRQFSNSRSEMNVSTLELGDSALYLCASSMWANQEQFFGPGTRLTVL.

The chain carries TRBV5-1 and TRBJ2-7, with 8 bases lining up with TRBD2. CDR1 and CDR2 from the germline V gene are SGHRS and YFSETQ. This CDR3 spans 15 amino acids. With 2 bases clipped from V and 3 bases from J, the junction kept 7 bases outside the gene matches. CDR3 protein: CASSFSGLGIYEQYF. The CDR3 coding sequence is TGCGCCAGCAGCTTTTCGGGACTAGGAATCTACGAGCAGTACTTC.

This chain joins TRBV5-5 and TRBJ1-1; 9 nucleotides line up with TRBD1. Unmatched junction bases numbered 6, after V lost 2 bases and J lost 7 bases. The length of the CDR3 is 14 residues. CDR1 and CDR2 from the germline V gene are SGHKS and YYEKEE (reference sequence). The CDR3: CASSFRDRAVEAFF. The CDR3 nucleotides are TGTGCCAGCAGCTTCCGGGACAGGGCGGTTGAAGCTTTCTTT.

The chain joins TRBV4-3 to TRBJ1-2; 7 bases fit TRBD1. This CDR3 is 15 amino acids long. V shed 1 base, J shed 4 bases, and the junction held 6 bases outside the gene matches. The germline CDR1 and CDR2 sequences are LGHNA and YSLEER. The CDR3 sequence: CASSQGRGLGYGYTF. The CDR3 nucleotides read TGCGCCAGCAGCCAAGGAAGGGGGCTTGGCTATGGCTACACCTTC.

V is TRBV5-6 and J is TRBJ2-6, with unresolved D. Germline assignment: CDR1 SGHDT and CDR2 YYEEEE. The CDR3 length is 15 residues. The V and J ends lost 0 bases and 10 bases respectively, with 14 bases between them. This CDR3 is CASSLVAAGPNVLTF. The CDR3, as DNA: TGTGCCAGCAGCTTGGTCGCGGCAGGCCCTAACGTCCTGACTTTC.

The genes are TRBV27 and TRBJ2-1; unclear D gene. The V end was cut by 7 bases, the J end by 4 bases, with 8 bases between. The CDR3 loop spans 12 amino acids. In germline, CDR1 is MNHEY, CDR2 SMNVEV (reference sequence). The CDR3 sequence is CASKTDYNEQFF. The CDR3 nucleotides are TGTGCCAGCAAGACCGATTACAATGAGCAGTTCTTC.

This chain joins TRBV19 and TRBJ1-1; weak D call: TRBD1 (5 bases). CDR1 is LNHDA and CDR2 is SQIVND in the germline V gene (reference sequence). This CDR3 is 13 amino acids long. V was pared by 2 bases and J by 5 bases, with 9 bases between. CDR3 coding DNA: TGTGCCAGTAGTATATTTCGGGGGACTGAAGCTTTCTTT. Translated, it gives CASSIFRGTEAFF.

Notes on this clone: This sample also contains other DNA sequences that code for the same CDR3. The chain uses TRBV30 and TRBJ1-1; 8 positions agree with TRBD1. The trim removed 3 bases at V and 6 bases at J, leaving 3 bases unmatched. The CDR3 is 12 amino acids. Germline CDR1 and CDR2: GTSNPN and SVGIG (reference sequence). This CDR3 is CAWSPGGSEAFF. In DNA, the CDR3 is TGTGCCTGGAGCCCAGGGGGCTCTGAAGCTTTCTTT. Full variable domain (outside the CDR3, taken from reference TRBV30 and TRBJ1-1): SQTIHQWPATLVQPVGSPLSLECTVEGTSNPNLYWYRQAAGRGLQLLFYSVGIGQISSEVPQNLSASRPQDRQFILSSKKLLLSDSGFYLCAWSPGGSEAFFGQGTRLTVV.